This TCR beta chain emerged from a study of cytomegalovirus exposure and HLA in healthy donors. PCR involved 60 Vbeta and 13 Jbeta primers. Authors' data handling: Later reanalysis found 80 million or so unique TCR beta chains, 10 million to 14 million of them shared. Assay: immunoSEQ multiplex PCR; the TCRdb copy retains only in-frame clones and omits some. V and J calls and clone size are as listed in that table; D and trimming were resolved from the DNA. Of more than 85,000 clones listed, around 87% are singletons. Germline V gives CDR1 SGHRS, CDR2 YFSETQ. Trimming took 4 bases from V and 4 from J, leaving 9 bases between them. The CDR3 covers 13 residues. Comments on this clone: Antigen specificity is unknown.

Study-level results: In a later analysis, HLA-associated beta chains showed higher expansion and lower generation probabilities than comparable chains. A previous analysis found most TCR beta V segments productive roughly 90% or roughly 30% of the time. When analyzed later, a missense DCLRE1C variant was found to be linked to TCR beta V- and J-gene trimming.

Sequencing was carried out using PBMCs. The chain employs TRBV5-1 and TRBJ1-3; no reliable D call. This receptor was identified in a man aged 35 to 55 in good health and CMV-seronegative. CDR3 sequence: CASSGDFGNTIYF. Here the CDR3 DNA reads TGCGCCAGCAGCGGAGACTTCGGAAACACCATATATTTT.